The rows below give T cell receptor beta chains drawn from one sample of a study of blood T cell repertoires in COVID-19. The protocol was immunoSEQ multiplex PCR, while the TCRdb copy is restricted to in-frame clones and leaves out a portion. The sample has 70,000 or so clones, roughly 70% seen once. Sequencing was carried out using peripheral blood. The receptors were sampled from a man between 65 and 85 years old with acute or convalescent COVID-19. The CDR3 runs from the conserved cysteine through the conserved F or W.

cdr3_length: 15; v_call: TRBV18; cdr3_aa: CASSTGTGGGYEQYF
cdr3_length: 15; v_call: TRBV11-2; cdr3_aa: CASSPSQGTYNEQFF
cdr3_length: 13; v_call: TRBV18; cdr3_aa: CASSYRGEETQYF
cdr3_length: 12; v_call: TRBV6-2/TRBV6-3; cdr3_aa: CASSRLLHEQFF
cdr3_length: 16; v_call: TRBV7-3; cdr3_aa: CASSLRGPNSGNTIYF
cdr3_length: 18; v_call: TRBV5-1; cdr3_aa: CASSTGTSGWSSYNEQFF
cdr3_length: 14; v_call: TRBV9; cdr3_aa: CASSVAGQSNEQFF
cdr3_length: 13; v_call: TRBV6-6; cdr3_aa: CASSYQTGVGYTF
cdr3_length: 17; v_call: TRBV6-2/TRBV6-3; cdr3_aa: CASSYGSGSTPSDTQYF
cdr3_length: 14; v_call: TRBV7-2; cdr3_aa: CASSLGTRSYEQYF
cdr3_length: 14; v_call: TRBV2; cdr3_aa: CASSGSNPIYGYTF
cdr3_length: 13; v_call: TRBV29-1; cdr3_aa: CSVEGQMNTEAFF
cdr3_length: 13; v_call: TRBV2; cdr3_aa: CASSQQGNTEAFF
cdr3_length: 16; v_call: TRBV7-2; cdr3_aa: CASSLSGTGAYNEQFF
cdr3_length: 16; v_call: TRBV7-9; cdr3_aa: CASSLAPGRNTGELFF
cdr3_length: 16; v_call: TRBV19; cdr3_aa: CASIPGGRQNTGELFF
cdr3_length: 13; v_call: TRBV2; cdr3_aa: CASSEVPRGGYTF
cdr3_length: 18; v_call: TRBV7-5; cdr3_aa: CARSLEGGRRRRDTEAFF
cdr3_length: 14; v_call: TRBV29-1; cdr3_aa: CSAIRAGVNTEAFF
cdr3_length: 13; v_call: TRBV18; cdr3_aa: CASSPRGEREAFF
cdr3_length: 16; v_call: TRBV6-5; cdr3_aa: CASSYSGRVGNSPLHF
cdr3_length: 14; v_call: TRBV9; cdr3_aa: CASSEDSSGNTIYF
cdr3_length: 17; v_call: TRBV27; cdr3_aa: CASSPSLAVSSYNEQFF
cdr3_length: 12; v_call: TRBV15; cdr3_aa: CATSRQYAEAFF
cdr3_length: 17; v_call: TRBV18; cdr3_aa: CASSHRGGEGPSGEQYF
cdr3_length: 15; v_call: TRBV6-4; cdr3_aa: CASSDGTGGNTEAFF
cdr3_length: 13; v_call: TRBV28; cdr3_aa: CASSLQGIYEQYF
cdr3_length: 16; v_call: TRBV28; cdr3_aa: CASSPPDLTGNTEAFF
cdr3_length: 15; v_call: TRBV7-2; cdr3_aa: CVSSLRGGIDSPLHF
cdr3_length: 22; v_call: TRBV3-1/TRBV3-2; cdr3_aa: CASSQDGSGTSGTRSIQETQYF
cdr3_length: 15; v_call: TRBV6-1; cdr3_aa: CASSDAPTGVGGYTF
cdr3_length: 15; v_call: TRBV5-6; cdr3_aa: CASSLLAGGSDEQYF
cdr3_length: 17; v_call: TRBV5-4; cdr3_aa: CASSLGLVLAGGSEQFF
cdr3_length: 15; v_call: TRBV7-9; cdr3_aa: CASSLRGHAGNTIYF
cdr3_length: 13; v_call: TRBV6-2/TRBV6-3; cdr3_aa: CASSYLQDSPLHF
cdr3_length: 14; v_call: TRBV6-1; cdr3_aa: CASSEEGWTGELFF
cdr3_length: 14; v_call: TRBV7-6; cdr3_aa: CASSPGTGYTEAFF
cdr3_length: 13; v_call: TRBV7-3; cdr3_aa: CASSFDRGGEQYF
cdr3_length: 17; v_call: TRBV24-1; cdr3_aa: CATSDSLTEFQRGEQFF
cdr3_length: 14; v_call: TRBV28; cdr3_aa: CASSSLTGYYGYTF
cdr3_length: 15; v_call: TRBV5-1; cdr3_aa: CASSPGTSGRMSQYF